The 25 T cell receptor beta chains given below trace back to one sample, sequenced in a study of identical twins. TCRdb recomputed calls from the 5' RACE reads with MiXCR, one row per CDR3 protein. The sample holds hundreds of thousands of distinct CDR3 sequences, about 12% seen once. This sample was shared with a second study, whose subject was yellow fever vaccine responses in identical twins.

The sequenced sample consisted of PBMCs. These receptors all come from a woman aged 18-29 years in good health.

This clonotype was detected a few times. The CDR3 DNA reads as TGTGCCATCAGAGAGCGAGGGGAGGCGGGGGAGCAGTACTTC. Translating gives CAIRERGEAGEQYF. The J gene is TRBJ2-7, the V gene TRBV10-3, with D possibly being TRBD2 (6 bases). From germline, CDR1 is ENHRY and CDR2 SYGVKD. The CDR3 spans 14 residues. The germline V and J ends were trimmed by 6 bases and 7 bases, with 19 bases remaining between them.

This clonotype turned up a few times. The chain couples TRBV29-1 to TRBJ1-1; 8 bases line up with TRBD1. Trimming at V came to 5 bases and at J to 6 bases, leaving 11 bases not matched to a gene. Germline lookup yields CDR1 SQVTM and CDR2 ANQGSEA. The CDR3 sequence is 14 residues long. The CDR3 bases are TGCAGCGTTCTGGCGGGCAGGGGGCCTTCTGAAGCTTTCTTT. Encoded protein: CSVLAGRGPSEAFF.

This rearrangement joins TRBV2 to TRBJ2-1, with D maybe TRBD1 (6 bases). Trimming left V 7 bases short and J 5 bases short, with 9 bases between. The CDR3 is made up of 12 amino acids. CDR1 is SNHLY and CDR2 is FYNNEI in the germline V gene. DNA for the CDR3: TGTGCCAGCAAGAAGGGGGACAATGAGCAGTTCTTC. It is translated as CASKKGDNEQFF.

At least ten counts were recorded for this clonotype. This chain uses TRBV3-1 with TRBJ2-2; 9 bases match TRBD2. Germline CDR1 and CDR2: LGHDT and YNNKEL (reference sequence). V lost 2 bases to trimming and J lost 5 bases; unmatched junction nucleotides: 6. There are 16 residues in the CDR3. In DNA, the CDR3 is TGTGCCAGCAGCCAAAGCGTCCTAGCGGGAACCGGGGAGCTGTTTTTT. Translation: CASSQSVLAGTGELFF.

In this sample, this clonotype turned up a few times. This chain connects TRBV27 to TRBJ2-4; 10 bases line up with TRBD2. The J segment lost 5 bases and the V segment lost 6 bases, leaving 10 bases of the junction unmatched. Per germline, CDR1 MNHEY and CDR2 SMNVEV (reference sequence). This CDR3 has 16 amino acids. CDR3 protein: CASRVSGGQSENIQYF. The CDR3 coding sequence is TGTGCCAGCAGGGTTAGCGGGGGGCAATCGGAAAACATTCAGTACTTC.

The rearrangement uses TRBV15 and TRBJ1-5, with D possibly matching TRBD1 (6 bases). V was pared by 8 bases and J by 3 bases, with 20 bases between. CDR3 size: 16 residues. Per the germline V gene, CDR1 is LNHNV and CDR2 is YYDKDF (reference sequence). The CDR3 sequence: CATSRAAGAFNQPQHF. The CDR3 DNA reads TGTGCCACCTCGAGGGCCGCGGGGGCGTTCAATCAGCCCCAGCATTTT.

This clonotype was counted between two and nine times. This chain joins TRBV28 and TRBJ2-7, with 12 bases lining up with TRBD2. Germline-derived CDR1 and CDR2 are MDHEN and SYDVKM. This CDR3 has 17 residues. V dropped 6 bases and J dropped 2; count of bases not matched to a gene: 11. The CDR3 coding sequence is TGTGCCAGCAGCCCGACTAGCGGGAGAGTAGCGCCCTACGAGCAGTACTTC. This codes for CASSPTSGRVAPYEQYF.

This clonotype showed up just a few times. This chain uses TRBV10-3 with TRBJ2-5; 7 bases align to TRBD2. The junction had 0 bases not matched to a gene; V was cut back by 4 bases and J by 1 base. CDR3 size: 13 residues. Germline values: CDR1 ENHRY, CDR2 SYGVKD. The CDR3 DNA reads as TGTGCCATCAGTGCTAGCGGCCAAGAGACCCAGTACTTC. Protein sequence: CAISASGQETQYF.

The table lists this clonotype with a count of one. The chain combines TRBV20-1 with TRBJ2-2; 8 nucleotides match TRBD2. This CDR3 is 16 amino acids long. Germline CDR1 DFQATT, CDR2 SNEGSKA (reference sequence). V shed 1 base and J 5 bases; nucleotides not matched to a gene: 9. CDR3 amino acids: CSARVVAGKLTGELFF. Here the CDR3 DNA reads TGCAGTGCTAGAGTGGTAGCGGGGAAGTTGACCGGGGAGCTGTTTTTT.

The genes are TRBV7-9 and TRBJ1-4; possibly TRBD1 for D (6 bases). V was clipped by 5 bases and J by 3 bases, with 13 bases between them. Germline CDR1 SEHNR, CDR2 FQNEAQ (reference sequence). This CDR3 comprises 15 residues. The CDR3 reads CASSASGAANEKLFF. CDR3 DNA sequence: TGTGCCAGCAGCGCTTCAGGGGCGGCTAATGAAAAACTGTTTTTT.

The V and J genes are TRBV15 and TRBJ2-1; 12 bases map to TRBD1. CDR3 length: 18 residues. Germline loops: CDR1 LNHNV, CDR2 YYDKDF (reference sequence). After removal of 1 base from V and 5 bases from J, the junction contained 9 bases not matched to a gene. The CDR3 here is CATSRVGTGGLRDNEQFF. Written as DNA, the CDR3 is TGTGCCACCAGCAGAGTTGGGACAGGGGGCTTGCGGGACAATGAGCAGTTCTTC.

This clonotype occurred many times. This chain uses TRBV11-2 with TRBJ2-4; 7 positions match TRBD1. This CDR3 comprises 13 residues. V lost 2 bases to trimming and J lost 6 bases; unmatched junction nucleotides: 1. Germline values: CDR1 SGHAT, CDR2 FQNNGV. For the CDR3, the DNA is TGTGCCAGCAGCTTAAGACAGGGAAACATTCAGTACTTC. Its translation: CASSLRQGNIQYF.

Many counts were recorded for this clonotype. The rearrangement links TRBV5-1 to TRBJ2-5; TRBD1 might be the D (6 bases). Germline assignment: CDR1 SGHRS and CDR2 YFSETQ. The CDR3 length is 12 residues. V lost 7 bases and J 2 bases, leaving 9 bases between the germline ends. The DNA of the CDR3 is TGCGCCAGCGGGACATCTCAAGAGACCCAGTACTTC. Translated, it gives CASGTSQETQYF.

This clonotype was counted many times. The chain recombines TRBV12-3 or TRBV12-4 with TRBJ2-7; tentatively, D is TRBD1 (5 bases). V was clipped by 2 bases and J by 4 bases, with 15 bases between them. The CDR3 is 15 residues long. The CDR3 nucleotides read TGTGCCAGCAGTTTAAGTCCAGGGTTAACATACGAGCAGTACTTC. This gives the protein CASSLSPGLTYEQYF.

This clonotype showed up just a few times. The chain uses TRBV11-2 and TRBJ2-7, with D possibly TRBD2 on 6 matching bases. CDR1 is SGHAT, CDR2 FQNNGV, per germline. V lost 3 bases and J 7 bases, leaving 13 bases between the germline ends. CDR3 length equals 13 residues. The CDR3 sequence is CASSFSQGGEQYV. As DNA, the CDR3 is TGTGCCAGCAGCTTTTCTCAGGGAGGTGAGCAGTACGTC.

This clonotype was seen only a few times. The chain recombines TRBV25-1 with TRBJ2-7; TRBD2 is a possible D gene (6 bases). The germline CDR1 and CDR2 sequences are MGHDK and SYGVNS. V lost 3 bases and J 0 bases, leaving 9 bases between the germline ends. The CDR3 runs 14 residues. The CDR3 DNA sequence: TGTGCCAGCAGTGATGGAGGGAGCTCCTACGAGCAGTACTTC. It is translated as CASSDGGSSYEQYF.

This chain connects TRBV5-6 to TRBJ2-1, with TRBD2 matching over 13 bases. CDR3 length: 16 residues. The germline V gene encodes CDR1 SGHDT and CDR2 YYEEEE. Unmatched junction bases numbered 3, after V lost 5 bases and J lost 1 base. CDR3 sequence (DNA): TGTGCCAGCAGATCGACTAGCGGGGGGTCCTACAATGAGCAGTTCTTC. This codes for CASRSTSGGSYNEQFF.

This clonotype has just a few counts. The J gene is TRBJ2-3, the V gene TRBV7-9; 7 positions match TRBD2. The CDR3 is 15 residues long. The germline CDR1 and CDR2 sequences are SEHNR and FQNEAQ (reference sequence). J lost 0 bases, V lost 7 bases, and 7 bases had no gene match. CDR3 sequence reads: CASTQGAGSTDTQYF. The CDR3 region has the DNA TGTGCCAGCACCCAGGGAGCGGGGAGCACAGATACGCAGTATTTT.

This clonotype was seen many times. V usage is TRBV12-3 or TRBV12-4 and J usage is TRBJ2-1; the D gene is possibly TRBD1 (5 bases). V was pared by 7 bases and J by 5 bases, with 15 bases between. This CDR3 has 14 amino acids. This CDR3 reads CASTTWGQDNEQFF. CDR3 sequence (DNA): TGTGCCAGCACCACCTGGGGCCAGGACAATGAGCAGTTCTTC.

There are a few counts of this clonotype. The chain combines TRBV10-3 with TRBJ2-3, with D tentatively TRBD1 (6 bases). CDR3 size: 12 residues. V gave up 8 bases and J gave up 4 bases, with 10 bases separating them. Germline values: CDR1 ENHRY, CDR2 SYGVKD. The CDR3 loop is CAISPGADTQYF. Here the CDR3 DNA reads TGTGCCATCTCCCCAGGGGCAGATACGCAGTATTTT.

The chain is built from TRBV6-6 and TRBJ2-3, with TRBD1 as a possible D gene (6 bases). V shed 6 bases and J shed 8 bases, with 12 bases lying between them. Germline V gene data show CDR1 as MNHNY and CDR2 as SVGAGI (reference sequence). The CDR3 length is 12 residues. CDR3 sequence (DNA): TGTGCCAGCAGGACTCAGGGGTCTACGCAGTATTTT. Translated: CASRTQGSTQYF.

Notes on this clonotype: Mismatch with germline at one junction end may stem from a read error. The chain uses TRBV5-6 and TRBJ1-2, with 7 nucleotides matching TRBD1. Germline V gene data show CDR1 as SGHDT and CDR2 as YYEEEE. There are 15 residues in the CDR3. CDR3 region: CASSKVDRDNYGYTF. The DNA for the CDR3 is TGTGCCAGCAGCAAAGTCGACAGGGACAACTATGGCTATACCTTC.

The CDR3 DNA sequence: TGTGCCAGCAGCTCAGGGCCTCTGCCGGGGGGACCCAATGAGCAGTTCTTC. Translated, it gives CASSSGPLPGGPNEQFF. The gene calls are TRBV11-3 and TRBJ2-1, with 7 bases that match TRBD2. The CDR3 contains 17 residues. Germline lookup yields CDR1 SGHNT and CDR2 YENEEA. Losses at the gene ends were 4 bases for V and 6 bases for J; bases not matched to a gene: 15.

The V call is TRBV14, the J call TRBJ2-7; 9 bases map to TRBD2. Looked up from germline, CDR1 is SGHDN and CDR2 is FVKESK. V lost 2 bases, J lost 3 bases, and 5 bases stayed unmatched. CDR3 length equals 15 residues. As DNA, the CDR3 is TGTGCCAGCAGCCAAAATAGCGGGAGCCTCTACGAGCAGTACTTC. Residues: CASSQNSGSLYEQYF.

This clonotype turned up a few times. The CDR3, as DNA: TGCAGCGTTCTACGACACAGCGGCTACACCTTC. Amino acid sequence: CSVLRHSGYTF. The V call is TRBV29-1, the J call TRBJ1-2, with no clear D. Germline CDR1 reads SQVTM; CDR2 reads ANQGSEA. Trimming shortened V by 5 bases and J by 8 bases, and 12 bases separated the two germline ends. The CDR3 is 11 residues long.